This T cell receptor (beta chain) was recovered during a study of cytomegalovirus exposure and HLA in healthy donors. The CDR3 totals 15 residues. The trim removed 3 bases at V and 2 bases at J, leaving 7 bases unmatched. Germline CDR1 and CDR2: MNHNS and SASEGT. The PCR contained 60 Vbeta and 13 Jbeta primers. Data came from immunoSEQ multiplex PCR; TCRdb stores just in-frame clones and leaves some out. This table holds about 110,000 clones, 12% found once. Sequencing was carried out using PBMCs. The TCR sequence derives from a man aged 40-55 years in good health and CMV-seropositive. The rearrangement joins TRBV6-1 to TRBJ2-7; 7 bases are a match to TRBD1. The CDR3 coding sequence is TGTGCCAGCAGTGAGATGTTAGGGACAGCCTACGAGCAGTACTTC. This translates into CASSEMLGTAYEQYF.